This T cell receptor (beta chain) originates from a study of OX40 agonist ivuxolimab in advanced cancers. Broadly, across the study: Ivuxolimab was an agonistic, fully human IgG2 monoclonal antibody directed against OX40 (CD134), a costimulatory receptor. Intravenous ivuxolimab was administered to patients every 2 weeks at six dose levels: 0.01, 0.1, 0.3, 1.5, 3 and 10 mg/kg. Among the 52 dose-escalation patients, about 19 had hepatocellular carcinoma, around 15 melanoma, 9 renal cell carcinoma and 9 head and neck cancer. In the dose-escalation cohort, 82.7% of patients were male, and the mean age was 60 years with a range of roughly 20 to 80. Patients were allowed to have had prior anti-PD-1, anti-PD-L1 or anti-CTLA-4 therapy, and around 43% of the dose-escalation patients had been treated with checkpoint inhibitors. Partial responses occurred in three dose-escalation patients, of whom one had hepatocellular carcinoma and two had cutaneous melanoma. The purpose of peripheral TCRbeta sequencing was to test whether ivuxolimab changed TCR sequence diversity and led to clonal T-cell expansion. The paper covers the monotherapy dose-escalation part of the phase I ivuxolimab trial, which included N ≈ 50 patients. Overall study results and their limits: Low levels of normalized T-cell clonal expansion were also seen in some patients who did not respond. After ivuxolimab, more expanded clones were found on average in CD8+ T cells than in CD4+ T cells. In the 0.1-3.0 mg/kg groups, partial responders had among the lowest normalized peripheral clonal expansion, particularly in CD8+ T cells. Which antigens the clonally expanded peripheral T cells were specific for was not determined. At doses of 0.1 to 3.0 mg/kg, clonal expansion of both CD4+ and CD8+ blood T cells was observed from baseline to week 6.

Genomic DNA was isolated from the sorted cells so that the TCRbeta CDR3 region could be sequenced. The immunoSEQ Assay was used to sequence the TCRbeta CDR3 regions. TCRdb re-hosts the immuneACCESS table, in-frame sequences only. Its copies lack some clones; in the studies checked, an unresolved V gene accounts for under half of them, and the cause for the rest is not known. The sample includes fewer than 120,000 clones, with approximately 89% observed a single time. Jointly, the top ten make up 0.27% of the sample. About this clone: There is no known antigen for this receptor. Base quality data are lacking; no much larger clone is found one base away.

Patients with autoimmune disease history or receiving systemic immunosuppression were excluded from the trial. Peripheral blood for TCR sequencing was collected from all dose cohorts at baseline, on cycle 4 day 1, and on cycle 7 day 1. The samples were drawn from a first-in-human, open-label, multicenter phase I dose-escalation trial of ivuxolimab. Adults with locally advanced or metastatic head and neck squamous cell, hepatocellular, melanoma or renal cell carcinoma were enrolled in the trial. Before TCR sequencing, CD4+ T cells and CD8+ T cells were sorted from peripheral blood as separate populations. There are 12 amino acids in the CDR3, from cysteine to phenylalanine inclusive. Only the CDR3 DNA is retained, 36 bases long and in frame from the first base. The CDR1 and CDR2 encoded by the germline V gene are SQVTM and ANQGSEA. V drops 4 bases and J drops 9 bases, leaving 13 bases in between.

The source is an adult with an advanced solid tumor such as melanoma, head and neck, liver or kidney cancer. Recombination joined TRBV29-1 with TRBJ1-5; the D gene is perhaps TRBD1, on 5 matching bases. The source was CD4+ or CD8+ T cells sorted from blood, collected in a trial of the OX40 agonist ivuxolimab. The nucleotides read TGCAGCGTTGGCGAGGGGAGGAGGCCCCAGCATTTT. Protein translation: CSVGEGRRPQHF.